This TCR beta chain stems from a study of tumor-infiltrating lymphocytes in oesophageal squamous cell carcinoma. TCRdb re-analysed the PCR reads in MiXCR, keeping a single row per CDR3 protein. The sample includes about 22,000 distinct CDR3 sequences, approximately 35% of them seen just once. The ends were cut back, 5 bases at V and 7 bases at J, with 15 bases in the middle. Germline assignment: CDR1 SGHTA and CDR2 FQGNSA. The CDR3 loop spans 14 amino acids. The sample taken for sequencing was esophageal tumor tissue. This TCR came from a female donor with esophageal squamous cell carcinoma. The chain has TRBV7-2 and TRBJ2-1, with D possibly matching TRBD1 (7 bases). The CDR3 sequence: CASSPKTGRNEQFF. In nucleotides, the CDR3 is TGTGCCAGCAGCCCCAAGACAGGGAGGAATGAGCAGTTCTTC. Full variable domain (remainder filled in from reference TRBV7-2 and TRBJ2-1): GAGVSQSPSNKVTEKGKDVELRCDPISGHTALYWYRQSLGQGLEFLIYFQGNSAPDKSGLPSDRFSAERTGGSVSTLTIQRTQQEDSAVYLCASSPKTGRNEQFFGPGTRLTVL.